This T cell receptor (beta chain) was obtained from a study of blood T cell repertoires in COVID-19. Overall study context: The United States, Italy and Spain provided the acute and convalescent COVID-19 samples.

Clones were sequenced by immunoSEQ multiplex PCR, and TCRdb holds only the in-frame ones, with some missing. This table holds 210,000 or so clones, roughly 85% found once. The TCR sequence derives from a woman aged 18-29 years who had recovered from COVID-19. Sequencing used peripheral blood.

Here the CDR3 reads CASSHSYEQYF. The CDR3 bases are TGTGCCAGCAGTCACTCCTACGAGCAGTACTTC. The J gene is TRBJ2-7, the V gene TRBV12-3 or TRBV12-4; unclear D gene. This CDR3 has 11 residues. Trimming removed 5 bases from V and 0 bases from J, with 2 bases in between.